One and the same sample provided the 9 T cell receptor beta chains below, sequenced in a study of blood T cells in healthy people across ages. Through a sample-barcoded 5' primer and a J-beta primer mix, a second PCR was run for roughly 6 to 11 cycles. Via MiXCR, TCRdb re-called the 5' RACE reads, giving one row per CDR3 protein. The sample consists of approximately 760,000 distinct CDR3 sequences, around 25% of them appearing once. Separately, the same data were catalogued under a study of T cells of mothers and their children.

Sequencing was done on a sample of blood. These receptor sequences come from a boy younger than 18 in good health.

This clonotype was counted a single time. The chain employs TRBV11-2 and TRBJ1-2; no reliable D call. Germline CDR1 reads SGHAT; CDR2 reads FQNNGV. The germline V and J ends were trimmed by 1 base and 5 bases, with 11 bases remaining between them. CDR3 size: 14 residues. Here the CDR3 reads CASSLGEGTYGYTF. DNA for the CDR3: TGTGCCAGCAGCTTAGGGGAGGGAACATATGGCTACACCTTC.

This clonotype appeared a few times. The chain joins TRBV5-6 to TRBJ1-1; the match to TRBD1 covers 7 bases. J gave up 5 bases and V 5 bases, and 6 bases lay outside the gene matches. CDR1 and CDR2 (germline): SGHDT, YYEEEE. This CDR3 has 13 amino acids. In DNA form, the CDR3 reads TGTGCCAGCAGGACGACAGGGCGGACTGAAGCTTTCTTT. It encodes CASRTTGRTEAFF.

A note on this clonotype: Since a much larger clone is just one base distant, this may be a read error. The V call is TRBV2, the J call TRBJ2-7; tentatively, D is TRBD2 (6 bases). CDR3 size: 15 residues. With 3 bases removed from V and 1 base from J, the gap between germline ends came to 13 bases. Germline CDR1 reads SNHLY; CDR2 reads FYNNEI. The CDR3 DNA is TGTGCCAGCAGTGAGCGCCCAGGGACTTCCTACGAGCAGTACTTC. Amino acids: CASSERPGTSYEQYF.

This clonotype was seen a few times. V and J are TRBV3-1 and TRBJ2-7; 7 nucleotides match TRBD2. The germline V gene encodes CDR1 LGHDT and CDR2 YNNKEL (reference sequence). The CDR3 consists of 14 residues. The junction had 6 bases not matched to a gene; V was cut back by 4 bases and J by 3 bases. The CDR3 loop is CASSPGLTNYEQYF. CDR3 in DNA: TGTGCCAGCAGCCCGGGACTAACGAACTACGAGCAGTACTTC.

V usage is TRBV7-2 and J usage is TRBJ2-7; 9 bases are shared with TRBD1. From germline, CDR1 is SGHTA and CDR2 FQGNSA. CDR3 length: 14 amino acids. J was trimmed by 6 bases and V by 5 bases; bases with no gene match: 8. CDR3 amino acids: CASSQRDRESEQYF. The DNA for the CDR3 is TGTGCCAGCAGCCAGCGGGACAGGGAGAGCGAGCAGTACTTC.

CDR3 sequence (DNA): TGTGCCAGCAGCTTAGCAGGACAGGGGAAAGAGACCCAGTACTTC. Amino acid sequence: CASSLAGQGKETQYF. This chain links TRBV7-9 with TRBJ2-5, with 9 bases aligning to TRBD1. This CDR3 region has 15 residues. Germline trimming cut 0 bases from V and 3 bases from J; bases unmatched to any gene: 2. Germline CDR1 and CDR2: SEHNR and FQNEAQ (reference sequence).

This chain uses TRBV4-1 with TRBJ1-4; 9 bases are shared with TRBD1. The junction had 11 bases not matched to a gene; V was cut back by 1 base and J by 8 bases. Germline CDR1 and CDR2: MGHRA and YSYEKL. This CDR3 is 17 amino acids long. The CDR3, as DNA: TGCGCCAGCAGCCAAGCTCGTCAGGGACAGGGTTTCGAAAAACTGTTTTTT. This sequence encodes CASSQARQGQGFEKLFF.

This clonotype has more than one count but fewer than ten. This chain uses TRBV6-1 with TRBJ2-7, with TRBD2 as a possible D gene (6 bases). CDR1 and CDR2 (germline): MNHNS, SASEGT. V lost 2 bases and J lost 3, with 8 bases in between. The CDR3 runs to 13 residues. In nucleotides, the CDR3 is TGTGCCAGCAGTGAATGGGAGGTCTACGAGCAGTACTTC. Translating it yields CASSEWEVYEQYF.

This clonotype appeared a few times. This chain uses TRBV4-3 with TRBJ2-1; the D gene is possibly TRBD2 (6 bases). The better agreement between TRBJ2-7 and the DNA end casts doubt on the J call. CDR3 length: 12 amino acids. The germline V gene has CDR1 LGHNA and CDR2 YSLEER. CDR3 residues: CASSQGGEEQYF. The CDR3 region has the DNA TGCGCCAGCAGCCAAGGGGGGGAAGAGCAGTACTTC.